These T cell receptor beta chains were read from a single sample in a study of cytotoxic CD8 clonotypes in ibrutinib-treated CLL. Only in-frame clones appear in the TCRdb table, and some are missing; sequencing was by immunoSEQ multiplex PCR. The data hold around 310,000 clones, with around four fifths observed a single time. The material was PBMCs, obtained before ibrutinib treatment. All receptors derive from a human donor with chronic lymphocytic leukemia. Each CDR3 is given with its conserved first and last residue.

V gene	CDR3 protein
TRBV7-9	CASRKTGELFF
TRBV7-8	CASSSNSGFDEQFF
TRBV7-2	CASSLDPDSTSYEQYF
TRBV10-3	CAISEFGTDSGNTIYF
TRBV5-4	CASSAGLAGVSDEQYF
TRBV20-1	CSARALEGYTF
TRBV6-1	CATKTVRTVPEPQHF
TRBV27	CASSPQEAYEQYF
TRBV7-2	CASSPPGLTYEQYF
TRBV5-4	CASSLGGQGTSGELFF
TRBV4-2	CASSQEGTGLSDTQYF
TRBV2	CASSEGTGSTYEQYF
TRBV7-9	CASSLQGEGSSYGYTF
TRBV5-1	CASSWTGSGELFF